Below are 8 T cell receptor beta chains sequenced from a single sample in a study of blood T cell repertoires in COVID-19. Data came from immunoSEQ multiplex PCR; TCRdb stores just in-frame clones and leaves some out. The table records under 200,000 clones, approximately 81% of them present only once. The sequencing input was peripheral blood. These receptors were obtained from an elderly woman with acute or convalescent COVID-19.

The rearrangement uses TRBV28 and TRBJ2-2, with TRBD2 matching 11 bases. The length of the CDR3 is 14 residues. The J segment lost 5 bases and the V segment lost 5 bases, leaving 1 base of the junction unmatched. Germline V gives CDR1 MDHEN, CDR2 SYDVKM. The CDR3 here is CASSTSGSTGELFF. Here the CDR3 DNA reads TGTGCCAGCAGTACTAGCGGGAGTACCGGGGAGCTGTTTTTT.

The V call is TRBV4-3, the J call TRBJ2-4; D unclear. Germline CDR1 is LGHNA and CDR2 is YSLEER. The length of the CDR3 is 19 residues. Trimming left V 4 bases short and J 2 bases short, with 24 bases between. The CDR3 reads CASSPAPGGDKASKNIQYF. CDR3 nucleotides: TGCGCCAGCAGCCCCGCGCCTGGCGGTGATAAAGCGTCCAAAAACATTCAGTACTTC.

The rearrangement joins TRBV27 to TRBJ1-2; unclear D gene. V lost 8 bases, J lost 8 bases, and 21 bases lay in between. The CDR3 has 14 amino acids. The germline CDR1 and CDR2 sequences are MNHEY and SMNVEV (reference sequence). As DNA, the CDR3 is TGTGCCAGCCCTCCAAACCGGGGAGACTCGGGCTACACCTTC. Translation: CASPPNRGDSGYTF.

The V and J genes are TRBV7-2 and TRBJ2-5, with no clear D. Germline values: CDR1 SGHTA, CDR2 FQGNSA. This CDR3 is built from 13 residues. V gave up 4 bases and J gave up 6 bases, with 12 bases separating them. The CDR3 DNA reads as TGTGCCAGCAGCTCCCGAGGAGAGAAGACCCAGTACTTC. As protein: CASSSRGEKTQYF.

This clone was detected only once. The chain links TRBV19 to TRBJ1-5; 9 nucleotides align to TRBD1. This CDR3 has 16 amino acids. Trimming cost V 9 bases and J 6 bases; bases outside gene matches: 15. Germline V CDR1 and CDR2: LNHDA, SQIVND (reference sequence). The CDR3, as DNA: TGTGCCAGCCTGGATCGACAGGGGGGAGTCGGTCAGCCCCAGCATTTT. Translating it yields CASLDRQGGVGQPQHF.

A few counts support this clone. V and J are TRBV24-1 and TRBJ2-1; weak D call: TRBD2 (5 bases). CDR1 and CDR2 (germline): KGHDR, SFDVKD. V was cut by 3 bases and J by 0 bases, with 11 bases left in between. The CDR3 spans 16 residues. In DNA form, the CDR3 reads TGTGCCACCAGTGATCCCAGCGGTTCCTCCTACAATGAGCAGTTCTTC. Translating gives CATSDPSGSSYNEQFF.

V and J are TRBV19 and TRBJ2-1; perhaps TRBD1 as D (6 bases). Germline V gene data show CDR1 as LNHDA and CDR2 as SQIVND (reference sequence). This CDR3 is built from 13 residues. V shed 6 bases and J shed 6 bases, with 12 bases lying between them. Here the CDR3 DNA reads TGTGCCAGTAGAGAAACAGGGTCCAATGAGCAGTTCTTC. It yields the protein CASRETGSNEQFF.

The J gene is TRBJ1-4, the V gene TRBV24-1; tentative D call: TRBD1 (6 bases). Germline CDR1 and CDR2: KGHDR and SFDVKD. V lost 5 bases and J lost 7, with 13 bases in between. The CDR3 is made up of 14 amino acids. CDR3: CATSGGQGSEKLFF. CDR3 bases: TGTGCCACCAGTGGAGGGCAGGGGAGTGAAAAACTGTTTTTT.